A selection of T cell receptor beta chains follows, all from one sample in a study of CD8+CD57+ T cells in acquired aplastic anemia. TCRdb called the reads again in MiXCR, with one record for every CDR3 protein. This sample has around 170,000 distinct CDR3 sequences, with nearly 50% found just once. The sequencing sample was made of sorted CD4+, CD8+, or CD8+CD57+ T cells (not recorded which) from PBMCs. These TCRs come from a human donor with aplastic anemia. Each CDR3 is given with its conserved first and last residue. The order of the fields is clone size, J gene, D gene, V gene, CDR3 protein, CDR3 DNA. D genes are given only for firm matches. Size values are once, few and many counts, or a class for expanded clones, and some rows have none.

. | TRBJ2-5 | TRBD1 | TRBV7-9 | CASSPGQDETQYF | TGTGCCAGCAGCCCAGGACAGGATGAGACCCAGTACTTC
few | TRBJ2-7 | . | TRBV15 | CATSSQSYEQYF | TGTGCCACCAGCAGCCAGAGCTACGAGCAGTACTTC
. | TRBJ2-1 | . | TRBV25-1 | CASTGTGSYNEQFF | TGTGCCAGCACAGGGACGGGGTCCTACAATGAGCAGTTCTTC
. | TRBJ1-1 | . | TRBV5-4 | CASSPGFPGTEAFF | TGTGCCAGCAGCCCCGGATTTCCGGGGACTGAAGCTTTCTTT
many | TRBJ1-1 | . | TRBV7-2 | CASSPGGGTEAFF | TGTGCCAGCAGCCCCGGAGGGGGCACTGAAGCTTTCTTT
once | TRBJ1-4 | . | TRBV6-1 | CASSDAAQGQKLFF | TGTGCCAGCAGTGACGCCGCGCAGGGCCAAAAACTGTTTTTT
many | TRBJ2-7 | . | TRBV10-1 | CASSNRVGEQYF | TGCGCCAGCTCAAACAGGGTTGGGGAGCAGTACTTC
. | TRBJ1-4 | . | TRBV19 | CASSHRQEKLFF | TGTGCCAGTAGTCACCGACAAGAAAAACTGTTTTTT
many | TRBJ2-1 | . | TRBV5-4 | CASSSIAGSSYNEQFF | TGTGCCAGCAGCTCCATAGCCGGGAGCTCCTACAATGAGCAGTTCTTC
many | TRBJ2-3 | TRBD2 | TRBV15 | CATSRDIAGGATDTQYF | TGTGCCACCAGCAGGGACATAGCGGGAGGGGCGACAGATACGCAGTATTTT
many | TRBJ1-6 | TRBD1 | TRBV3-1 | CASSRGQGGDNSPLHF | TGTGCCAGCAGCCGAGGACAGGGGGGAGATAATTCACCCCTCCACTTT
. | TRBJ1-1 | . | TRBV10-3 | CASSLAGTGTEAFF | TGTGCCAGCAGTCTGGCAGGGACTGGAACTGAAGCTTTCTTT
. | TRBJ2-7 | . | TRBV20-1 | CSATIDRGGYEQYF | TGCAGTGCTACAATTGACAGGGGAGGGTACGAGCAGTACTTC
many | TRBJ1-5 | . | TRBV10-3 | CAISRGGEDQPQHF | TGTGCCATCAGTCGGGGGGGGGAGGATCAGCCCCAGCATTTT
. | TRBJ2-1 | TRBD2 | TRBV24-1 | CATSDPSGGAGNEQFF | TGTGCCACCAGTGACCCAAGCGGGGGGGCAGGCAATGAGCAGTTCTTC
many | TRBJ1-2 | . | TRBV4-2 | CASSQRGGNGYTF | TGTGCCAGCAGCCAGCGGGGCGGGAATGGCTACACCTTC
. | TRBJ1-2 | . | TRBV19 | CAPKGNNYGYTF | TGTGCCCCGAAGGGGAACAACTATGGCTACACCTTC